This T cell receptor (beta chain) originates from a study of PD-L1 blockade in urothelial cancer. Turning to the study itself: Blood analysis occurred 3 weeks (second dose) and 6 weeks after treatment start. T cells numbered a median of approximately 140,000 in the blood samples.

Trimming removed 7 bases at V and 0 bases at J, with 11 bases between. The CDR3 contains 13 residues. In germline, CDR1 is SGHRS, CDR2 YFSETQ. Only in-frame clones appear in the TCRdb table, and some are missing; sequencing was by immunoSEQ multiplex PCR. The sample lists 25,000 to 35,000 clones, roughly three quarters seen once, with about 3% in the top ten. Time point noted: peripheral blood 6 weeks after treatment start. Individual patients had between 1 and 8 samples, taken pretreatment and on-treatment. This clone was seen more than once but under ten times. This clonotype originated in a man in his 70s with urothelial cancer. The chain carries TRBV5-1 and TRBJ2-7, with unresolved D. Sample: PBMCs, taken around atezolizumab (anti-PD-L1) treatment. CDR3 in amino acids: CASRYQDSYEQYF. CDR3 bases: TGCGCCAGCCGATATCAGGACTCCTACGAGCAGTACTTC.